The clone carrying this T cell receptor (beta chain) was observed at least ten times. What it binds is not known. This sample stems from a study of Graves' ophthalmopathy and Graves' hyperthyroidism. General observations from the study: Blood also held most thyroid clonotypes expanded above 0.001 frequency.

The study excluded patients with other autoimmune diseases, uncontrolled infections, pregnancy or lactation. The germline CDR1 and CDR2 sequences are SGHTA and FQGNSA. V shed 0 bases and J shed 0 bases, with 11 bases lying between them. The CDR3 has 16 residues. Transcripts of RNA were the source for amplifying TCR beta CDR3 regions. The first-round RT-PCR employed HTBI primers together with the Qiagen OneStep RT-PCR kit. A multiplex PCR was then performed as the second round. TCRdb analysed the multiplex PCR reads with MiXCR anew, one entry per CDR3 protein. This table has around 670,000 distinct CDR3 sequences, roughly 40% appearing once.

The TCR comes from an adult man with Graves' ophthalmopathy. The V gene is TRBV7-2, the J gene TRBJ2-5; D is possibly TRBD2 (6 bases). The sequenced material came from peripheral blood. CDR3 in amino acids: CASSLAGRGYQETQYF. In DNA, the CDR3 is TGTGCCAGCAGCTTAGCCGGGCGGGGCTACCAAGAGACCCAGTACTTC.